Presented here are 27 T cell receptor beta chains from one specimen sequenced in a study of cytomegalovirus exposure and HLA in healthy donors. The primer mix had 60 Vbeta and 13 Jbeta primers. Sequencing was performed with immunoSEQ multiplex PCR; in TCRdb, only in-frame clones are kept and a portion is missing. The table lists 85,000 to 100,000 clones, roughly 86% of them singletons. Sequencing input: PBMCs. All receptors come from a man aged 25 to 45 in good health and CMV-seropositive.

The rearrangement uses TRBV5-1 and TRBJ1-1, with D perhaps matching TRBD1 (6 bases). CDR3 size: 16 residues. The V gene lost 0 bases and the J gene lost 0 bases, with 12 bases spanning the gap. The germline V gene encodes CDR1 SGHRS and CDR2 YFSETQ. CDR3 sequence (DNA): TGCGCCAGCAGCTTGGCTACTGGACAGATGAACACTGAAGCTTTCTTT. As protein: CASSLATGQMNTEAFF. Using reference TRBV5-1 and TRBJ1-1 for the parts outside the CDR3, the full variable domain is KAGVTQTPRYLIKTRGQQVTLSCSPISGHRSVSWYQQTPGQGLQFLFEYFSETQRNKGNFPGRFSGRQFSNSRSEMNVSTLELGDSALYLCASSLATGQMNTEAFFGQGTRLTVV.

This chain joins TRBV11-2 and TRBJ1-1; D possibly corresponds to TRBD1 (5 bases). The V gene's germline CDR1 is SGHAT and CDR2 FQNNGV. This CDR3 has 14 amino acids. Between the trimmed V and J ends, which lost 1 base and 4 bases, there was a span of 10 bases. DNA of the CDR3: TGTGCCAGCAGCTTAGTCGGCAGGGCCACTGAAGCTTTCTTT. Residues: CASSLVGRATEAFF.

This chain uses TRBV7-9 with TRBJ2-1, with 8 bases that match TRBD2. This CDR3 has 14 amino acids. Germline trimming cut 3 bases from V and 4 bases from J; bases unmatched to any gene: 2. Germline loops: CDR1 SEHNR, CDR2 FQNEAQ (reference sequence). Written as DNA, the CDR3 is TGTGCCAGCAGCTTGGCTAGCGGGTACAATGAGCAGTTCTTC. Translation: CASSLASGYNEQFF.

This chain uses TRBV30 with TRBJ2-6; D is undetermined. This CDR3 contains 15 residues. V was cut by 1 base and J by 4 bases, with 11 bases left in between. Germline V gives CDR1 GTSNPN, CDR2 SVGIG (reference sequence). CDR3 bases: TGTGCCTGGAGTGGCGGCGGCGCCGGGGCCAACGTCCTGACTTTC. Translation gives CAWSGGGAGANVLTF.

This rearrangement joins TRBV7-9 to TRBJ1-1; 8 positions match TRBD1. The trim removed 10 bases at V and 7 bases at J, leaving 8 bases unmatched. Looked up from germline, CDR1 is SEHNR and CDR2 is FQNEAQ (reference sequence). This CDR3 region has 12 residues. The CDR3 nucleotides are TGTGCCATCCTAGACAGGGGAGTTGAAGCTTTCTTT. This sequence encodes CAILDRGVEAFF.

A single count supports this clone. The chain links TRBV5-5 to TRBJ1-2, with 8 positions matching TRBD1. CDR3 size: 15 residues. Trimming cost V 2 bases and J 5 bases; bases outside gene matches: 8. Germline V lookup: CDR1 SGHKS, CDR2 YYEKEE (reference sequence). CDR3: CASSFDSQGGYGYTF. The CDR3 nucleotides are TGTGCCAGCAGCTTTGATTCACAGGGGGGTTATGGCTACACCTTC.

The V gene is TRBV5-4, the J gene TRBJ1-1; 8 bases are shared with TRBD1. V lost 0 bases to trimming and J lost 5 bases; unmatched junction nucleotides: 6. Germline assignment: CDR1 SGHNT and CDR2 YYREEE (reference sequence). This CDR3 contains 15 residues. DNA for the CDR3: TGTGCCAGCAGCTTGGGACAGGGGCTGGGTACTGAAGCTTTCTTT. This gives the protein CASSLGQGLGTEAFF.

DNA of the CDR3: TGCGCCACCTCAACCGGGACAGAAGAGACCCAGTACTTC. Protein sequence: CATSTGTEETQYF. The chain links TRBV5-1 to TRBJ2-5; 7 positions match TRBD1. From germline, CDR1 is SGHRS and CDR2 YFSETQ. The CDR3 extends over 13 amino acids. V trimming: 9 bases; J trimming: 3 bases; junction bases outside the gene matches: 8. Variable domain in full (rest from reference TRBV5-1 and TRBJ2-5): KAGVTQTPRYLIKTRGQQVTLSCSPISGHRSVSWYQQTPGQGLQFLFEYFSETQRNKGNFPGRFSGRQFSNSRSEMNVSTLELGDSALYLCATSTGTEETQYFGPGTRLLVL.

This clone occurred once. This chain uses TRBV28 with TRBJ2-7; a possible D gene is TRBD1 (5 bases). The CDR3 has 16 amino acids. The germline V and J ends were trimmed by 5 bases and 7 bases, with 24 bases remaining between them. In germline, CDR1 is MDHEN, CDR2 SYDVKM. CDR3 in amino acids: CASSTTRQTNLGEQYF. For the CDR3, the DNA is TGTGCCAGCAGTACCACACGACAGACCAACCTGGGGGAGCAGTACTTC.

A few counts support this clone. The chain employs TRBV28 and TRBJ1-3; tentatively, D is TRBD1 (6 bases). The germline V gene has CDR1 MDHEN and CDR2 SYDVKM. CDR3 size: 12 residues. The V end was cut by 4 bases, the J end by 13 bases, with 14 bases between. The CDR3 nucleotides are TGTGCCAGCAGTTGGGCGGACAGCCAAATATATTTT. It specifies CASSWADSQIYF.

The chain joins TRBV7-9 to TRBJ1-4; D call uncertain. V shed 4 bases and J shed 7 bases, with 10 bases lying between them. Germline CDR1 is SEHNR and CDR2 is FQNEAQ (reference sequence). This CDR3 has 13 amino acids. CDR3: CASSSGSVEKLFF. CDR3 sequence (DNA): TGTGCCAGCAGCTCGGGGTCCGTTGAAAAACTGTTTTTT.

The chain uses TRBV27 and TRBJ2-3; D perhaps matches TRBD2 (5 bases). The length of the CDR3 is 16 residues. Germline V lookup: CDR1 MNHEY, CDR2 SMNVEV (reference sequence). Trimming cost V 2 bases and J 3 bases, with 15 bases left between them. The CDR3 is CASSLRGRGYTDTQYF. The CDR3 region has the DNA TGTGCCAGCAGTTTAAGAGGGAGAGGATATACAGATACGCAGTATTTT.

This clone was counted a single time. The chain joins TRBV7-2 to TRBJ1-2; TRBD1 aligns across 8 bases. The CDR3 spans 17 residues. Germline V gene sequence: CDR1 SGHTA, CDR2 FQGNSA. V lost 4 bases to trimming and J lost 0 bases; unmatched junction nucleotides: 10. CDR3 in amino acids: CASSSRQGRLSNYGYTF. CDR3 nucleotide sequence: TGTGCCAGCAGCTCCCGACAGGGGAGGCTTTCTAACTATGGCTACACCTTC.

The V call is TRBV7-2, the J call TRBJ1-1, with 9 bases that match TRBD1. V was pared by 3 bases and J by 6 bases, with 14 bases of the junction left unmatched. Germline CDR1 reads SGHTA; CDR2 reads FQGNSA. There are 17 residues in the CDR3. In DNA, the CDR3 is TGTGCCAGCAGCTTGTGGACAGGGGAGGTGTACACTGCTGAAGCTTTCTTT. Translation: CASSLWTGEVYTAEAFF.

V is TRBV28 and J is TRBJ1-1; a weak D match, TRBD1 (6 bases). V lost 3 bases to trimming and J lost 4 bases, with 9 bases between them. Germline V gene data show CDR1 as MDHEN and CDR2 as SYDVKM. CDR3 size: 13 residues. In DNA form, the CDR3 reads TGTGCCAGCAGTTTGGGGGGGCTCACTGAAGCTTTCTTT. Translation: CASSLGGLTEAFF.

The V and J genes are TRBV5-1 and TRBJ2-3; the D is unclear. V lost 0 bases, J lost 2 bases, and 7 bases lay in between. CDR1 is SGHRS, CDR2 YFSETQ, per germline. CDR3 size: 14 residues. CDR3 region: CASSLVSVTDTQYF. DNA of the CDR3: TGCGCCAGCAGCTTGGTCTCGGTCACAGATACGCAGTATTTT.

The chain recombines TRBV18 with TRBJ2-1; TRBD2 matches 7 bases. The trim removed 0 bases at V and 5 bases at J, leaving 7 bases unmatched. The germline CDR1 and CDR2 sequences are KGHSH and LQKENI. The length of the CDR3 is 16 residues. CDR3 sequence reads: CASSPPLVAGHNEQFF. CDR3 nucleotides: TGTGCCAGCTCACCACCGTTAGTAGCGGGCCACAATGAGCAGTTCTTC.

The V and J genes are TRBV27 and TRBJ2-1, with 10 bases lining up with TRBD2. Trimming took 6 bases from V and 2 from J; bases not matched to a gene: 4. This CDR3 contains 15 residues. Germline V gene data show CDR1 as MNHEY and CDR2 as SMNVEV (reference sequence). CDR3 nucleotide sequence: TGTGCCAGCAGCCTAGCGGGAGACGCCTACAATGAGCAGTTCTTC. Translation: CASSLAGDAYNEQFF.

This clone was counted a few times. The V and J genes are TRBV28 and TRBJ2-7; 12 bases match TRBD2. This CDR3 has 14 residues. The V and J ends lost 8 bases and 2 bases, in that order; junction bases with no gene match: 4. CDR1 and CDR2 (germline): MDHEN, SYDVKM. The chain's CDR3 is CASELAGGPYEQYF. As DNA, the CDR3 is TGTGCCAGCGAACTAGCGGGAGGCCCCTACGAGCAGTACTTC.

The CDR3 reads CASSLDGTSGRALSYNEQFF. The CDR3 nucleotides read TGTGCCAGCAGCTTAGACGGGACTAGCGGGAGGGCCCTGTCCTACAATGAGCAGTTCTTC. The chain recombines TRBV11-2 with TRBJ2-1; 16 nucleotides agree with TRBD2. The V segment lost 0 bases and the J segment 1 base; nucleotides outside the gene matches: 6. CDR3 length equals 20 residues. From germline, CDR1 is SGHAT and CDR2 FQNNGV.

This clone was picked up a small number of times. The chain has TRBV10-2 and TRBJ2-3, with 12 bases lining up with TRBD2. The CDR3 runs to 17 residues. J was trimmed by 0 bases and V by 7 bases; bases with no gene match: 8. Germline V CDR1 and CDR2: WSHSY, SAAADI. In DNA, the CDR3 is TGCGCCAGCAAGGGACTAGCGGGCAGTACTAGCACAGATACGCAGTATTTT. This codes for CASKGLAGSTSTDTQYF.

Notes on this clone: The junction departs from germline at one end; a sequencing error may be responsible. The CDR3 loop is CSSSLDSSYEQYF. The CDR3 DNA reads as TGTTCCAGCAGCTTAGACAGCTCCTACGAGCAGTACTTC. The chain links TRBV7-9 to TRBJ2-7, with D possibly being TRBD1 (5 bases). Germline CDR1 and CDR2: SEHNR and FQNEAQ (reference sequence). The CDR3 covers 13 residues.

This clone is a singleton in its sample. The V gene is TRBV6-6, the J gene TRBJ1-1; 9 bases agree with TRBD1. The J segment lost 2 bases and the V segment lost 0 bases, leaving 1 base of the junction unmatched. The CDR3 is 15 residues long. Germline lookup yields CDR1 MNHNY and CDR2 SVGAGI (reference sequence). CDR3 sequence reads: CASSYSGQGNTEAFF. CDR3 coding DNA: TGTGCCAGCAGTTACTCGGGACAGGGCAACACTGAAGCTTTCTTT.

The V call is TRBV28, the J call TRBJ2-1, with 8 bases aligning to TRBD2. The germline CDR1 and CDR2 sequences are MDHEN and SYDVKM. V dropped 5 bases and J dropped 14; count of bases not matched to a gene: 5. This CDR3 has 11 amino acids. The CDR3 is CASSLAGQEFF. CDR3 DNA sequence: TGTGCCAGCAGTCTAGCGGGCCAGGAGTTCTTC. The full variable domain, completed using reference TRBV28 and TRBJ2-1, is DVKVTQSSRYLVKRTGEKVFLECVQDMDHENMFWYRQDPGLGLRLIYFSYDVKMKEKGDIPEGYSVSREKKERFSLILESASTNQTSMYLCASSLAGQEFFGPGTRLTVL.

The chain is built from TRBV7-6 and TRBJ2-7; TRBD1 aligns across 12 bases. Trimming took 1 base from V and 4 from J; bases not matched to a gene: 11. The length of the CDR3 is 18 residues. In germline, CDR1 is SGHVS, CDR2 FNYEAQ. CDR3 bases: TGTGCCAGCAGCTTAGATGGGGAGGGACAGGGGGCTTCGTACGAGCAGTACTTC. Protein sequence: CASSLDGEGQGASYEQYF.

The V gene is TRBV28, the J gene TRBJ1-2; TRBD1 matches at 8 bases. The trim removed 6 bases at V and 1 base at J, leaving 13 bases unmatched. The CDR3 sequence is 17 residues long. CDR1 MDHEN and CDR2 SYDVKM come from the germline V gene. This CDR3 is CASSSLGGTGINYGYTF. The DNA for the CDR3 is TGTGCCAGCAGCTCCCTGGGTGGGACAGGAATTAACTATGGCTACACCTTC.

The chain carries TRBV5-1 and TRBJ2-7; perhaps TRBD1 as D (6 bases). V was shortened by 0 bases and J by 2 bases, with 9 bases between the two germline ends. The CDR3 length is 14 residues. Germline V gene lookup returns CDR1 SGHRS and CDR2 YFSETQ. The CDR3 reads CASSLGQETYEQYF. The DNA of the CDR3 is TGCGCCAGCAGCTTGGGACAGGAAACCTACGAGCAGTACTTC.